This T cell receptor (beta chain) was recorded in a study of vaccination and CD4 T cells after COVID-19 (dated by TCRdb to 2022 to 2024). For the study in its entirety: Every convalescent patient had a positive nasal swab PCR test for SARS-CoV-2, with mild disease in roughly nine patients and severe disease in one. The convalescent cohort included six males and four females, with two Hispanic individuals, seven Caucasians, two Asians and one multiracial person. Participants received two doses of either the Pfizer-BioNTech BNT162b2 vaccine (n=8) or the Moderna mRNA-1273 vaccine (n=2). Post-COVID blood samples were collected from convalescent patients a median of around 100 days after diagnosis, with a range of about 30 to 170 days. Post-vaccine blood samples were taken a median of about 70 days after the second vaccine dose, with a range of roughly 13 to 250 days. The cultures were stimulated with overlapping spike peptide pools from SARS-CoV-2 and from the common cold coronaviruses HCoV-NL63, HCoV-OC43 and HCoV-229E. Control cultures used a CEFX viral epitope pool as positive control, an HIV-1 Nef peptide pool as negative control, or no peptide. In about 11 COVID-19 convalescent patients and a handful of infection-naive healthy vaccine recipients, the spike-specific CD4+ TCR repertoire before mRNA vaccination was compared with the repertoire after mRNA vaccination. Study-wide findings and limitations: Among convalescent patients, a median around 83% of the SARS-CoV-2-reactive clones seen after vaccination appeared only after vaccination, which suggests priming specific to the vaccine. The study included relatively few convalescent patients and did not analyze early timepoints after natural infection. In convalescent patients, nearly all vaccine-specific clones (304 of 307) were found to be mono-reactive for SARS-CoV-2 spike rather than cross-reactive with common cold coronaviruses. The median count of SARS-CoV-2-reactive clonotypes went up from 20 to 25 after infection to more than 30 after vaccination, although the change was not significant.

In regard to this clonotype: Its antigen has not been determined. The record has no base qualities; no much larger clone is one base away.

The method behind the library was PCR. DNA from cultured CD4+ T cells underwent TCR sequencing with the Oncomine TCR Beta short-read assay at the Johns Hopkins FTIC core. Genomic DNA was extracted from the cultured CD4+ T cells with the QIAamp micro DNA kit. Oncomine TCR Beta libraries made from cultured CD4+ T cells were pooled using unique dual indexes and sequenced on an Illumina iSeq 100. Per the original workflow: Non-productive sequences were removed, and CDR3s that did not start with C, did not end with F or W, or were shorter than 7 amino acids were discarded. Antigen-specific clonotypes were identified with the MANAFEST web application by comparing peptide-stimulated wells with reference and other culture wells. An FDR below 0.05, an odds ratio above 5, and a productive frequency above 0.1% in at least two of three replicate wells were required for clones to be considered positive. A clonotype was classed as cross-reactive if the clonotype showed significant expansion both in SARS-CoV-2 spike wells and in at least one common cold coronavirus spike condition. Levenshtein distances (stringdist) and unrooted phylogenetic trees (ape) in R version 3.6.1 were used to assess CDR3 homology. Starting from the raw public reads, TCRdb applied fastp trimming at Q25, assembled clones with MiXCR and retained in-frame beta chains. Each entry is one CDR3 protein sequence, shown with its most common DNA and genes. In this record, the V and J calls reflect TCRdb's handling and not the investigators' own analysis. The sample profile shows about 20,000 distinct CDR3 sequences; approximately 50% of them were found once. The top ten hold over 8.5% of the sample.

The label giving this sample's treatment or condition can be read as: approximately nine-day PBMC culture with coronavirus spike peptide pools or control peptides (ViraFEST assay). The ViraFEST assay, used in the study, expanded antigen-specific T cells with peptide pools and then identified the expanded clonotypes through TCR sequencing. The convalescent patients' positive SARS-CoV-2 PCR tests were from March to December 2020, which was before the Alpha, Beta and Delta variants emerged in the United States. PBMCs were cultured at two million per well in IMDM supplemented with approximately 5.3% human AB serum and about 10 IU/ml IL-2, with 9.5 to 10 ug/ml peptide pools added. Half of the culture medium was replaced with fresh IL-2-containing medium on days 3 and 7. After approximately eleven days of culture, CD4+ T cells were isolated by negative selection using the EasySep CD4+ T cell isolation kit. PBMCs were separated from whole blood using Ficoll-Paque Plus gradient centrifugation and then either used fresh or cryopreserved at -140C. Culture conditions were generally each tested in triplicate wells.

Its CDR3 holds 12 amino acids, cysteine through phenylalanine. Only CDR3 DNA is held: 36 bases, read in frame from base 1. Via the germline V gene, CDR1 is SNHLY and CDR2 FYNNEI. The junction carries 5 bases between V and J, which are trimmed by 4 bases and 4 bases respectively. This sequence uses TRBV2 and TRBJ1-3; the D gene lacks a confident call. This clonotype was sampled from a human donor who had recovered from COVID-19. Sequences were obtained from CD4+ T cells from blood, cultured in vitro. The CDR3: CASSGRGNTIYF. The nucleotide sequence is TGTGCCAGCAGTGGACGGGGAAACACCATATATTTT.